Presented here are 6 T cell receptor beta chains from one specimen sequenced in a study of cytomegalovirus exposure and HLA in healthy donors. Both 60 Vbeta primers and 13 Jbeta primers went into the PCR. The repertoire was sequenced with immunoSEQ multiplex PCR; TCRdb's copy has only in-frame clones and lacks some. This listing includes some 110,000 clones. The source material was PBMCs. These receptors were collected from a man aged 40-49 years in good health and CMV-seronegative.

The V and J genes are TRBV7-9 and TRBJ1-2; 7 nucleotides line up with TRBD1. Germline lookup yields CDR1 SEHNR and CDR2 FQNEAQ (reference sequence). The V and J ends lost 1 base and 8 bases, in that order; junction bases with no gene match: 4. This CDR3 comprises 13 residues. As DNA, the CDR3 is TGTGCCAGCAGCTTAGAAACAGGGGCCGGCTACACCTTC. Translation gives CASSLETGAGYTF.

The chain is built from TRBV27 and TRBJ2-7, with TRBD2 identical over 12 bases. This CDR3 is built from 14 residues. V shed 4 bases and J 3 bases; nucleotides not matched to a gene: 1. Per germline, CDR1 MNHEY and CDR2 SMNVEV (reference sequence). The CDR3 protein is CASSSTSGGYEQYF. The CDR3 DNA reads as TGTGCCAGCAGTTCGACTAGCGGGGGCTACGAGCAGTACTTC.

The chain recombines TRBV28 with TRBJ1-5; D call uncertain. The CDR3 is 12 amino acids. The V gene's germline CDR1 is MDHEN and CDR2 SYDVKM. V dropped 6 bases and J dropped 10 bases, with 13 bases sitting between them. CDR3 DNA: TGTGCCAGCAGCAGCCGGAGAAGCCCCCAGCATTTT. It translates to CASSSRRSPQHF. The full variable domain, in which reference TRBV28 and TRBJ1-5 provide the parts outside the CDR3, is DVKVTQSSRYLVKRTGEKVFLECVQDMDHENMFWYRQDPGLGLRLIYFSYDVKMKEKGDIPEGYSVSREKKERFSLILESASTNQTSMYLCASSSRRSPQHFGDGTRLSIL.

This chain links TRBV30 with TRBJ2-3, with D possibly matching TRBD2 (6 bases). Trimming cost V 5 bases and J 3 bases, with 15 bases left between them. CDR3 length equals 14 residues. Per germline, CDR1 GTSNPN and CDR2 SVGIG (reference sequence). This CDR3 reads CAWSSGSFTDTQYF. CDR3 sequence (DNA): TGTGCCTGGTCTTCCGGGAGCTTTACAGATACGCAGTATTTT.

The chain employs TRBV6-5 and TRBJ2-1; 7 bases align to TRBD2. CDR1 and CDR2 (germline): MNHEY, SVGAGI. The CDR3 has 12 amino acids. V lost 5 bases to trimming and J lost 6 bases; unmatched junction nucleotides: 1. The CDR3 sequence is CASSRTSNEQFF. CDR3 nucleotide sequence: TGTGCCAGCAGTAGGACTAGCAATGAGCAGTTCTTC.

J is TRBJ2-2 and V is TRBV7-9; 12 bases are a match to TRBD2. Germline CDR1 is SEHNR and CDR2 is FQNEAQ (reference sequence). V dropped 4 bases and J dropped 4; count of bases not matched to a gene: 1. The CDR3 has 15 residues. The CDR3 DNA sequence: TGTGCCAGCAGCTCTAGCGGGAGGGGCACCGGGGAGCTGTTTTTT. It specifies CASSSSGRGTGELFF.